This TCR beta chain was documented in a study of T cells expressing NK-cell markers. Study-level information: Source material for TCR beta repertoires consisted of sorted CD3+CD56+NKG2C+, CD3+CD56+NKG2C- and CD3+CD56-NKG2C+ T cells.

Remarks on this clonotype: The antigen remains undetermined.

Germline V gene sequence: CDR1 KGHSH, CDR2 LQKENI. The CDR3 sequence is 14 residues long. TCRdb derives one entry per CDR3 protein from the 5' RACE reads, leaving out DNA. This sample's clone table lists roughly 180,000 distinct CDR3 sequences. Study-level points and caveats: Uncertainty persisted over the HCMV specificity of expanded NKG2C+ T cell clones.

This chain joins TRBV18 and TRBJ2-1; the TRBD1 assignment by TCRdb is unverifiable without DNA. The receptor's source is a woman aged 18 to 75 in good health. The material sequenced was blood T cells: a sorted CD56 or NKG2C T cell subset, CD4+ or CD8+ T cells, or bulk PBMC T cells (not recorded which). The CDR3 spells CASSGGQLRNEQFF.